Presented here are 22 T cell receptor beta chains from one specimen sequenced in a study of immune characterization of retroperitoneal liposarcoma. TCRdb recomputed calls from the PCR reads with MiXCR, one row per CDR3 protein. This table holds thousands of distinct CDR3 sequences, around 30% found once. Source material: blood. Receptors were obtained from a female donor with retroperitoneal liposarcoma.

The chain is built from TRBV7-2 and TRBJ2-1; 9 bases agree with TRBD2. Trimming took 3 bases from V and 10 from J; bases not matched to a gene: 7. Germline CDR1 SGHTA, CDR2 FQGNSA. This CDR3 region has 14 residues. The CDR3 DNA is TGTGCCAGCAGCTTTAGCGGGAGCACCTACGAGCAGTTCTTC. This encodes CASSFSGSTYEQFF. The full variable domain, rest sourced from reference TRBV7-2 and TRBJ2-1, is GAGVSQSPSNKVTEKGKDVELRCDPISGHTALYWYRQSLGQGLEFLIYFQGNSAPDKSGLPSDRFSAERTGGSVSTLTIQRTQQEDSAVYLCASSFSGSTYEQFFGPGTRLTVL.

Remarks on this clonotype: The missing conserved phenylalanine or tryptophan at the end of this CDR3 makes a read error likely. The chain has TRBV27 and TRBJ2-1; TRBD1 or TRBD2 may be the D gene (5 bases each). The end of the DNA is better explained by TRBJ2-7, so the J call may be wrong. Per the germline V gene, CDR1 is MNHEY and CDR2 is SMNVEV (reference sequence). The CDR3 runs 18 residues. The CDR3 sequence is CASSLRGVGYGTYNEQYL. The CDR3 DNA is TGTGCCAGCAGTTTAAGAGGGGTGGGATACGGGACCTACAATGAGCAGTACTTA.

This rearrangement joins TRBV27 to TRBJ2-1; the D gene is possibly TRBD1 (6 bases). CDR1 and CDR2 (germline): MNHEY, SMNVEV (reference sequence). The CDR3 has 14 residues. Trimming stripped 0 bases from V and 12 bases from J, with 15 bases between. As DNA, the CDR3 is TGTGCCAGCAGTTTATCGAGGGGGAGACGGTTGCAGTTCTTC. Amino acids: CASSLSRGRRLQFF.

The CDR3, as DNA: TGTGCCAGCAAATGGTCCGATGGAGGGGGGGTAGAGACCCAGTACTTC. Translated: CASKWSDGGGVETQYF. The chain recombines TRBV6-1 with TRBJ2-5, with D possibly matching TRBD2 (7 bases). Germline V gives CDR1 MNHNS, CDR2 SASEGT. The V gene lost 7 bases and the J gene lost 4 bases, with 22 bases spanning the gap. The CDR3 is made up of 16 amino acids.

By proportion, this clonotype is large. V usage is TRBV6-1 and J usage is TRBJ2-3; D might be TRBD2 (6 bases). Germline V CDR1 and CDR2: MNHNS, SASEGT. The CDR3 loop spans 14 amino acids. Trimming shortened V by 2 bases and J by 4 bases, and 10 bases separated the two germline ends. CDR3: CASSEWRLADTQYF. CDR3 coding DNA: TGTGCCAGCAGTGAATGGAGACTAGCAGATACGCAGTATTTT.

CDR3 loop: CASSPTGQNYEQYF. CDR3 DNA: TGTGCCAGCAGCCCGACGGGTCAAAACTACGAGCAGTACTTC. The V call is TRBV7-2, the J call TRBJ2-1; the D is unclear. The J call may be mistaken, given a closer DNA end match to TRBJ2-7. Germline CDR1 reads SGHTA; CDR2 reads FQGNSA. CDR3 length: 14 amino acids.

Points on this clonotype: A much larger clone lies one base from this, so it may be a read error. The chain employs TRBV27 and TRBJ2-1; TRBD2 is a possible D gene (7 bases). Gene TRBJ2-7 matches the end of the DNA better, so the J call may be wrong. Germline CDR1 and CDR2: MNHEY and SMNVEV (reference sequence). The CDR3 runs 12 residues. The CDR3 reads CASSPGASGQYF. The DNA for the CDR3 is TGTGCCAGCAGCCCAGGGGCTAGCGGGCAGTACTTC.

The V call is TRBV10-3, the J call TRBJ2-1, with 7 bases lining up with TRBD1. The germline CDR1 and CDR2 sequences are ENHRY and SYGVKD. This CDR3 spans 12 amino acids. V lost 6 bases and J lost 10; bases outside the gene matches: 6. The CDR3 is CAISPTGQEQFF. DNA for the CDR3: TGTGCCATCAGCCCGACAGGGCAAGAGCAGTTCTTC.

This clonotype was seen a few times. The chain combines TRBV10-2 with TRBJ2-6; D is possibly TRBD1 (5 bases). The CDR3 sequence is 15 residues long. V lost 7 bases and J lost 0, with 10 bases in between. The V gene's germline CDR1 is WSHSY and CDR2 SAAADI. The CDR3 here is CASTPGLSGANVLTF. Here the CDR3 DNA reads TGCGCCAGCACACCAGGGCTCTCTGGGGCCAACGTCCTGACTTTC.

Sample share makes this clonotype large (0.1 to 1%). The chain combines TRBV6-1 with TRBJ2-4; D may be TRBD2 (6 bases). The germline gives CDR1 MNHNS, CDR2 SASEGT. The CDR3 is 15 residues long. The ends were cut back, 7 bases at V and 4 bases at J, with 17 bases in the middle. This chain's CDR3 is CASIPWGERKNIQYF. CDR3 DNA: TGTGCCAGCATCCCCTGGGGGGAACGGAAAAACATTCAGTACTTC.

The chain links TRBV12-3 or TRBV12-4 to TRBJ2-5; 11 positions agree with TRBD1. The CDR3 contains 15 residues. V trimming: 3 bases; J trimming: 4 bases; junction bases outside the gene matches: 4. CDR3 residues: CASSLGGTGGETQYF. The CDR3 coding sequence is TGTGCCAGCAGTTTGGGGGGGACAGGGGGAGAGACCCAGTACTTC.

V usage is TRBV25-1 and J usage is TRBJ2-5; no definite D call. The CDR3 spans 15 residues. The germline V and J ends were trimmed by 1 base and 2 bases, with 11 bases remaining between them. Per germline, CDR1 MGHDK and CDR2 SYGVNS. The CDR3 sequence: CASSELGSEQETQYF. The CDR3 coding sequence is TGTGCCAGCAGTGAATTGGGATCGGAGCAAGAGACCCAGTACTTC.

This clonotype has more than one count but fewer than ten. V is TRBV7-9 and J is TRBJ2-1; maybe TRBD2 (6 bases). Germline V gene data show CDR1 as SEHNR and CDR2 as FQNEAQ (reference sequence). Trimming took 5 bases from V and 0 from J, leaving 14 bases between them. CDR3 length: 16 amino acids. The CDR3, as DNA: TGTGCCAGCAGCCGGGCGGGCGGGATCTCCTACAATGAGCAGTTCTTC. Its protein product is CASSRAGGISYNEQFF.

This clonotype is medium-sized (0.01 to 0.1%) within its sample. The chain joins TRBV6-4 to TRBJ2-3; perhaps D is TRBD1 or TRBD2 (5 bases each). Germline V gives CDR1 MRHNA, CDR2 SNTAGT. This CDR3 is 15 amino acids long. Trimming cost V 2 bases and J 6 bases, with 15 bases left between them. DNA of the CDR3: TGTGCCAGCAGTGACGGGACCCAATCAGTCGATACGCAGTATTTT. Protein sequence: CASSDGTQSVDTQYF.

This chain uses TRBV10-1 with TRBJ2-5; possible D gene TRBD1, 6 bases. The J call could be wrong; TRBJ2-7 is a better fit for the DNA end. The CDR3 extends over 15 amino acids. Germline values: CDR1 WNHNN, CDR2 SYGVQD (reference sequence). CDR3 sequence (DNA): TGCGCCAGCAGCGCAGGGGAAATGGGCACCTACGAGCAGTACTTC. Residues: CASSAGEMGTYEQYF.

The chain couples TRBV6-5 to TRBJ2-1; 7 bases align to TRBD1. V was pared by 4 bases and J by 7 bases, with 4 bases of the junction left unmatched. The CDR3 contains 13 residues. Germline CDR1 reads MNHEY; CDR2 reads SVGAGI. The CDR3 is CASSSGTENEQFF. CDR3 bases: TGTGCCAGCAGTTCTGGGACAGAAAATGAGCAGTTCTTC.

This clonotype came up a few times. J is TRBJ2-5 and V is TRBV6-5, with 7 positions matching TRBD2. The CDR3 has 14 residues. In germline, CDR1 is MNHEY, CDR2 SVGAGI. V was pared by 7 bases and J by 11 bases, with 16 bases of the junction left unmatched. CDR3 in amino acids: CASKRAGVRNEQYF. The DNA for the CDR3 is TGTGCCAGCAAAAGGGCGGGAGTAAGGAATGAGCAGTACTTC.

J is TRBJ2-1 and V is TRBV6-1, with D tentatively TRBD1 or TRBD2 (5 bases each). Trimming took off 10 bases at V and 6 bases at J, with 22 bases between the two ends. Germline values: CDR1 MNHNS, CDR2 SASEGT. The CDR3 spans 15 residues. The CDR3 DNA reads TGTGCCACCCGGGACCCCCAAACACGGAGCAATGAGCAGTTCTTC. Translated, it gives CATRDPQTRSNEQFF.

In its sample, this clonotype ranks as medium-sized (0.01 to 0.1%). The genes are TRBV7-6 and TRBJ2-1; possible D gene TRBD2, 5 bases. Gene TRBJ2-7 matches the end of the DNA better, so the J call may be wrong. The CDR3 length is 14 residues. Per the germline V gene, CDR1 is SGHVS and CDR2 is FNYEAQ. The DNA of the CDR3 is TGTGCCAGCAGCTTAGGGACTGAAACCTACGAGCAGTACTTC. This translates into CASSLGTETYEQYF.

This clonotype was counted only a few times. V usage is TRBV10-2 and J usage is TRBJ1-4; perhaps TRBD1 as D (5 bases). This CDR3 has 14 residues. Germline-derived CDR1 and CDR2 are WSHSY and SAAADI. V was clipped by 0 bases and J by 8 bases, with 10 bases between them. The CDR3 sequence is CASSESRVGEKLFF. The CDR3 region has the DNA TGCGCCAGCAGTGAGTCCAGGGTCGGGGAAAAACTGTTTTTT.

This clonotype has just a few counts. The J gene is TRBJ1-6, the V gene TRBV6-6, with a weak D call TRBD1 (5 bases). The CDR3 loop spans 15 amino acids. V dropped 5 bases and J dropped 5 bases, with 13 bases sitting between them. Germline CDR1 and CDR2: MNHNY and SVGAGI (reference sequence). The CDR3 is CASSLDAGDNSPLHF. CDR3 coding DNA: TGTGCCAGCAGTCTAGACGCGGGGGATAATTCACCCCTCCACTTT.

Note on this clonotype: One end of the junction does not line up with germline, which may come from a read error. The chain recombines TRBV6-1 with TRBJ2-5; perhaps TRBD2 as D (5 bases). The CDR3 is made up of 12 amino acids. Germline values: CDR1 MNHNS, CDR2 SASEGT. CDR3 residues: CASGPAGELPFF. DNA for the CDR3: TGTGCCAGCGGCCCGGCTGGGGAGCTACCGTTCTTC.